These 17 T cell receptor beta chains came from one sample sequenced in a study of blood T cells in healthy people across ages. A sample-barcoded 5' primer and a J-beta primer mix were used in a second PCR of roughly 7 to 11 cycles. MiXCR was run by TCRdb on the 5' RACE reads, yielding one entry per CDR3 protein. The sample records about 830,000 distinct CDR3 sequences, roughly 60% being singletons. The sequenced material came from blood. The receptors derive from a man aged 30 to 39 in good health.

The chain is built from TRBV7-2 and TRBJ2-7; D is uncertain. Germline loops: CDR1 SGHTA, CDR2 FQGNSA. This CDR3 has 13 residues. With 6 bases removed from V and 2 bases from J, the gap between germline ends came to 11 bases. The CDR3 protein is CASSPFLTYEQYF. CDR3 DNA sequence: TGTGCCAGCAGTCCCTTCTTAACCTACGAGCAGTACTTC.

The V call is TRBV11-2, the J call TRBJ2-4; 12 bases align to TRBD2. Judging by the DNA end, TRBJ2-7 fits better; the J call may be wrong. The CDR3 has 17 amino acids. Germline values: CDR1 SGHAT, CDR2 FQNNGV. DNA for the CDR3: TGTGCCAGCAGCTTAGCCCAAGGACTAGCGGGGTACTACGAGCAGTACTTC. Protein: CASSLAQGLAGYYEQYF.

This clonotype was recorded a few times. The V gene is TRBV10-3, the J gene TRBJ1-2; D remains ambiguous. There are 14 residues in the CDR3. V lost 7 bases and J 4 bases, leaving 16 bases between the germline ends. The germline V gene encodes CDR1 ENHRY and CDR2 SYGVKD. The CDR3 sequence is CAITEGRRGYGYTF. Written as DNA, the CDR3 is TGTGCCATCACCGAAGGCCGGCGGGGCTATGGCTACACCTTC.

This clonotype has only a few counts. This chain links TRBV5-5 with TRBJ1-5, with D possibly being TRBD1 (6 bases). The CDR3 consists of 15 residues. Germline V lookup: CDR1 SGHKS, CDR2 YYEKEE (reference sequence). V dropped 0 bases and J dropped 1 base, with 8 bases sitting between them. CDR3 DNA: TGTGCCAGCAGCTTGGTAGGACAGAGCAATCAGCCCCAGCATTTT. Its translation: CASSLVGQSNQPQHF.

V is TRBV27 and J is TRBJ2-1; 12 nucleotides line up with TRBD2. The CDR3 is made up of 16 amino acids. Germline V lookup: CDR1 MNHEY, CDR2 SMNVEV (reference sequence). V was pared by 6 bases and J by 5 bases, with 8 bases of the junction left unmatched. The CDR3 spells CASSPGLAGWDNEQFF. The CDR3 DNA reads TGTGCCAGCAGCCCTGGACTAGCGGGGTGGGACAATGAGCAGTTCTTC.

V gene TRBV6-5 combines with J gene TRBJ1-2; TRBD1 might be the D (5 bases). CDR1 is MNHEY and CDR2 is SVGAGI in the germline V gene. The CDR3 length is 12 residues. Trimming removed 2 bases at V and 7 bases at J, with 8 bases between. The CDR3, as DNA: TGTGCCAGCAGTTACACAGGTGGTGGCTACACCTTC. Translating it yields CASSYTGGGYTF.

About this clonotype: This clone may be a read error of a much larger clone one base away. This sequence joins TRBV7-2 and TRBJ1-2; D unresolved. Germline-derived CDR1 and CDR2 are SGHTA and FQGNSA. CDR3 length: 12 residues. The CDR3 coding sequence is TGTGCCAGCAGCTTAATCGAGGGAGGCTGCACCTTC. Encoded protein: CASSLIEGGCTF. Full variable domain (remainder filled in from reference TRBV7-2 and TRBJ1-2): GAGVSQSPSNKVTEKGKDVELRCDPISGHTALYWYRQSLGQGLEFLIYFQGNSAPDKSGLPSDRFSAERTGGSVSTLTIQRTQQEDSAVYLCASSLIEGGCTFGSGTRLTVV.

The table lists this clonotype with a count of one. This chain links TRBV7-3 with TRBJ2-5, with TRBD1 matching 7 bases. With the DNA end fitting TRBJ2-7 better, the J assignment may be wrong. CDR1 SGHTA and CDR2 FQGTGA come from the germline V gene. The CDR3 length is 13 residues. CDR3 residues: CASSSGQNNEQYF. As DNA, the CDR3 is TGTGCCAGCAGCTCGGGACAGAACAACGAGCAGTACTTC.

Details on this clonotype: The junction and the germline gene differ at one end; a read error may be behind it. CDR3 in amino acids: CAGSSAPRGGNSNQPQHF. The DNA of the CDR3 is TGTGCCGGCAGTTCAGCCCCACGGGGAGGCAATAGCAATCAGCCCCAGCATTTT. The chain uses TRBV27 and TRBJ1-5; no definite D call. This CDR3 region has 18 residues. Germline V gives CDR1 MNHEY, CDR2 SMNVEV (reference sequence).

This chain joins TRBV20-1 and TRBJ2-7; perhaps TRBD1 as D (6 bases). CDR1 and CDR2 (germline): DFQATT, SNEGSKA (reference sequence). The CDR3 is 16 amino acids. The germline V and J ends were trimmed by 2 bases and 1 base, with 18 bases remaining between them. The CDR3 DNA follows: TGCAGTGCTAGACAGCAGGGGCTAGCAGGTTCCTACGAGCAGTACTTC. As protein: CSARQQGLAGSYEQYF.

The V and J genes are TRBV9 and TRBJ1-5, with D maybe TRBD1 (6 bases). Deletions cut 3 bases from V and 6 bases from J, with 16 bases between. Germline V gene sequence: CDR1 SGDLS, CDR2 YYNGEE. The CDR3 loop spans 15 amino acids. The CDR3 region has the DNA TGTGCCAGCAGCGAGGGGGGACAAGGCTCTCAGCCCCAGCATTTT. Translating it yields CASSEGGQGSQPQHF.

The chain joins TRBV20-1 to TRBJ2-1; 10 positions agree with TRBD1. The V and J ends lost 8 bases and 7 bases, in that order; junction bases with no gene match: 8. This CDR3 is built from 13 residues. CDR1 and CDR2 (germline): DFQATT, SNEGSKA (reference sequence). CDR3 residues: CSLGDRGWNEQFF. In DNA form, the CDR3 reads TGCAGTCTCGGGGACAGGGGATGGAATGAGCAGTTCTTC.

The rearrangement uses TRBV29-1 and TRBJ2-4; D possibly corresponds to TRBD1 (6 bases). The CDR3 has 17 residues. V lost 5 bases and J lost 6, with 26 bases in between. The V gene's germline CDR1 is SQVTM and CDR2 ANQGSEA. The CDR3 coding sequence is TGCAGCGTTTACCCCGGGACATCACCCTACAAGGGAAACATTCAGTACTTC. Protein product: CSVYPGTSPYKGNIQYF.

The CDR3 is CASSTGQGFNQPQHF. CDR3 sequence (DNA): TGTGCCAGCAGCACAGGACAGGGCTTCAATCAGCCCCAGCATTTT. The gene calls are TRBV7-9 and TRBJ1-5; TRBD1 matches at 8 bases. Germline V gene data show CDR1 as SEHNR and CDR2 as FQNEAQ (reference sequence). This CDR3 is built from 15 residues. V gave up 5 bases and J gave up 3 bases; unmatched junction bases: 6. Variable domain in full (rest from reference TRBV7-9 and TRBJ1-5): DTGVSQNPRHKITKRGQNVTFRCDPISEHNRLYWYRQTLGQGPEFLTYFQNEAQLEKSRLLSDRFSAERPKGSFSTLEIQRTEQGDSAMYLCASSTGQGFNQPQHFGDGTRLSIL.

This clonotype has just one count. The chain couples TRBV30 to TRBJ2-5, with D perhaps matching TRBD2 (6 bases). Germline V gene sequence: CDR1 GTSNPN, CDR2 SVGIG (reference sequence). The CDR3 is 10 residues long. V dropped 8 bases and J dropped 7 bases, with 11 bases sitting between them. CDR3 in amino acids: CAQGRGTQYF. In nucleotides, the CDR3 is TGTGCCCAAGGGCGGGGGACCCAGTACTTC.

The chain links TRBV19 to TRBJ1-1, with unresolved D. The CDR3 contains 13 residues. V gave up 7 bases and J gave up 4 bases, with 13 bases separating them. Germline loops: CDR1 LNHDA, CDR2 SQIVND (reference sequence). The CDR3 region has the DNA TGTGCCAGTACAATGGGGAAAGGCACTGAAGCTTTCTTT. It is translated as CASTMGKGTEAFF.

Here the CDR3 reads CASSFTPGNEQFF. CDR3 sequence (DNA): TGTGCCAGCAGTTTCACACCAGGGAATGAGCAGTTCTTC. J is TRBJ2-1 and V is TRBV27; D perhaps matches TRBD1 (5 bases). V shed 3 bases and J shed 7 bases, with 10 bases lying between them. The CDR3 spans 13 residues. From germline, CDR1 is MNHEY and CDR2 SMNVEV (reference sequence).